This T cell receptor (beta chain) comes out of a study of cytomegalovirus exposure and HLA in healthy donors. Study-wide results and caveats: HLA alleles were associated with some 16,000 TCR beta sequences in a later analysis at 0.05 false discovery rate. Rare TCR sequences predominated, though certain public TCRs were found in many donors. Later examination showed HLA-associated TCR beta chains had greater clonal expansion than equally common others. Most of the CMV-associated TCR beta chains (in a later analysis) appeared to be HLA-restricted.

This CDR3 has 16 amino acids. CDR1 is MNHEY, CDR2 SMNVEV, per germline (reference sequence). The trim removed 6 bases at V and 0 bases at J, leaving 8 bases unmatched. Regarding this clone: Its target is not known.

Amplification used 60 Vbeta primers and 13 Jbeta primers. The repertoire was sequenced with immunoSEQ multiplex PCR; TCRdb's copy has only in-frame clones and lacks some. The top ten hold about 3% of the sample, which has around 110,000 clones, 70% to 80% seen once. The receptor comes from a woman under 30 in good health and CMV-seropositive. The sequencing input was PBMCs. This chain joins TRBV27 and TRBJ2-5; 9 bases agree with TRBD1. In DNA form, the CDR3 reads TGTGCCAGCAGACCGGGACAGGGACATCACCAAGAGACCCAGTACTTC. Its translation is CASRPGQGHHQETQYF.